The 22 T cell receptor beta chains listed next were all sequenced from one sample in a study of CD8 T cells in Susac syndrome. After extraction with the RNeasy kit, roughly 0.5 to 1 ug of the RNA was reverse transcribed using random hexamers. TCRdb re-analysed the immunoSEQ multiplex PCR reads in MiXCR, keeping a single row per CDR3 protein. In the table there are hundreds of thousands of distinct CDR3 sequences, about 93% of which are singletons. The sequencing sample was made of CD4+ T cells from PBMCs. These receptors were collected from a human donor with multiple sclerosis.

Comment on this clonotype: A junction boundary mismatches the germline segment, possibly from a read error. The rearrangement uses TRBV20-1 and TRBJ2-3; 9 bases agree with TRBD2. This CDR3 is 15 amino acids long. Germline lookup yields CDR1 DFQATT and CDR2 SNEGSKA (reference sequence). The CDR3 DNA follows: TGCAGTGGTAGAGATCCGGGACTAGCTCCAGATACGCAGTATTTT. It yields the protein CSGRDPGLAPDTQYF.

V gene TRBV24-1 combines with J gene TRBJ2-7; TRBD2 is a possible D gene (6 bases). CDR1 is KGHDR, CDR2 SFDVKD, per germline. Trimming pared 10 bases from V and 2 bases from J, leaving 14 bases between. The CDR3 has 13 residues. CDR3 coding DNA: TGTGCCACAAGACCCGGGGAGGCCTACGAGCAGTACGTC. Translation gives CATRPGEAYEQYV.

The rearrangement joins TRBV29-1 to TRBJ1-1; D remains unclear. This CDR3 has 14 residues. Per germline, CDR1 SQVTM and CDR2 ANQGSEA. V lost 2 bases and J 1 base, leaving 11 bases between the germline ends. The CDR3 protein is CSVETVYGNTEAFF. The CDR3 region has the DNA TGCAGCGTTGAAACGGTGTACGGGAACACTGAAGCTTTCTTT.

The chain recombines TRBV7-9 with TRBJ2-7; TRBD2 is a possible D gene (6 bases). CDR1 and CDR2 (germline): SEHNR, FQNEAQ (reference sequence). The CDR3 extends over 15 amino acids. Trimming took off 5 bases at V and 1 base at J, with 15 bases between the two ends. In nucleotides, the CDR3 is TGTGCCAGCAGCGCGGGACCCTTGGGGTCCTACGAGCAGTACTTC. This sequence encodes CASSAGPLGSYEQYF. Full variable domain (missing parts from reference TRBV7-9 and TRBJ2-7): DTGVSQNPRHKITKRGQNVTFRCDPISEHNRLYWYRQTLGQGPEFLTYFQNEAQLEKSRLLSDRFSAERPKGSFSTLEIQRTEQGDSAMYLCASSAGPLGSYEQYFGPGTRLTVT.

The rearrangement links TRBV5-1 to TRBJ2-3; TRBD2 matches 16 bases. Germline-derived CDR1 and CDR2 are SGHRS and YFSETQ. The CDR3 is made up of 18 amino acids. Trimming removed 3 bases from V and 7 bases from J; junction bases left unmatched: 11. CDR3 nucleotide sequence: TGCGCCAGCAGCTCGGGACTAGCGGGGGGGCCGGGGCCTAATACGCAGTATTTT. Amino acid sequence: CASSSGLAGGPGPNTQYF.

The chain recombines TRBV5-4 with TRBJ2-2, with no clear D. CDR3 length: 14 amino acids. Germline assignment: CDR1 SGHNT and CDR2 YYREEE (reference sequence). V lost 0 bases, J lost 1 base, and 4 bases lay in between. The CDR3 loop is CASSLDWNTGELFF. In DNA form, the CDR3 reads TGTGCCAGCAGCTTGGACTGGAACACCGGGGAGCTGTTTTTT.

This chain links TRBV15 with TRBJ1-3, with 7 positions matching TRBD1. The CDR3 is 15 residues long. Germline V gives CDR1 LNHNV, CDR2 YYDKDF (reference sequence). J gave up 2 bases and V 2 bases, and 3 bases lay outside the gene matches. In nucleotides, the CDR3 is TGTGCCACCAGCAGACCCGGGACAGCTGGAAACACCATATATTTT. This codes for CATSRPGTAGNTIYF.

The chain links TRBV15 to TRBJ2-1, with D uncertain. V gave up 0 bases and J gave up 10 bases, with 13 bases separating them. Germline V gene lookup returns CDR1 LNHNV and CDR2 YYDKDF (reference sequence). This CDR3 region has 14 residues. The chain's CDR3 is CATSRDPPSREQFF. CDR3 coding DNA: TGTGCCACCAGCAGAGACCCCCCCTCCAGGGAGCAGTTCTTC.

The gene calls are TRBV30 and TRBJ2-1; D might be TRBD2 (7 bases). The CDR3 loop spans 14 amino acids. V was pared by 4 bases and J by 0 bases, with 10 bases between. Germline V CDR1 and CDR2: GTSNPN, SVGIG (reference sequence). In nucleotides, the CDR3 is TGTGCCTGGAACGCGGGGGCCTCCTACAATGAGCAGTTCTTC. It specifies CAWNAGASYNEQFF. Drawing the rest from reference TRBV30 and TRBJ2-1, the complete variable domain is SQTIHQWPATLVQPVGSPLSLECTVEGTSNPNLYWYRQAAGRGLQLLFYSVGIGQISSEVPQNLSASRPQDRQFILSSKKLLLSDSGFYLCAWNAGASYNEQFFGPGTRLTVL.

The chain has TRBV18 and TRBJ2-3; D might be TRBD1 or TRBD2, each matching 5 bases. There are 17 residues in the CDR3. Germline CDR1 KGHSH, CDR2 LQKENI. V shed 1 base and J shed 7 bases, with 21 bases lying between them. The CDR3, as DNA: TGTGCCAGCTCACCACTAAGAGGACAACGAGGAGGAAATACGCAGTATTTT. Protein: CASSPLRGQRGGNTQYF.

This sequence joins TRBV28 and TRBJ1-1, with D hard to call. The CDR3 runs to 11 residues. The V end lost 5 bases, the J end lost 10 bases, and 11 bases lay between the germline ends. Looked up from germline, CDR1 is MDHEN and CDR2 is SYDVKM. The CDR3 is CASSTALGAFF. The CDR3 region has the DNA TGTGCCAGCAGTACCGCTCTCGGAGCTTTCTTT.

This chain joins TRBV27 and TRBJ1-1; TRBD1 is a possible D gene (5 bases). The CDR3 consists of 14 residues. Looked up from germline, CDR1 is MNHEY and CDR2 is SMNVEV (reference sequence). Trimming shortened V by 2 bases and J by 4 bases, and 11 bases separated the two germline ends. The CDR3 loop reads CASSLAGRSTEAFF. The DNA for the CDR3 is TGTGCCAGCAGTTTAGCGGGGCGCAGCACTGAAGCTTTCTTT.

The chain combines TRBV7-9 with TRBJ1-3; perhaps TRBD1 as D (5 bases). From germline, CDR1 is SEHNR and CDR2 FQNEAQ (reference sequence). V shed 0 bases and J shed 2 bases, with 5 bases lying between them. The CDR3 extends over 14 amino acids. The CDR3 nucleotides read TGTGCCAGCAGCTTAGCGACAGCTGGAAACACCATATATTTT. Encoded protein: CASSLATAGNTIYF.

This chain connects TRBV3-1 to TRBJ2-2; no firm D call. The CDR3 spans 14 residues. The V gene lost 4 bases and the J gene lost 7 bases, with 13 bases spanning the gap. From germline, CDR1 is LGHDT and CDR2 YNNKEL (reference sequence). This CDR3 is CASSRVEAFGELFF. DNA of the CDR3: TGTGCCAGCAGCCGCGTAGAAGCGTTCGGGGAGCTGTTTTTT.

The V and J genes are TRBV12-3 or TRBV12-4 and TRBJ2-5; 7 bases map to TRBD2. V was pared by 6 bases and J by 3 bases, with 7 bases of the junction left unmatched. The CDR3 is 14 amino acids. CDR3 DNA: TGTGCCAGCAGCCGTTCGGGAGGCAAAGAGACCCAGTACTTC. It is translated as CASSRSGGKETQYF.

The chain employs TRBV5-1 and TRBJ1-2; D is unclear. The CDR3 totals 13 residues. Trimming cost V 0 bases and J 10 bases, with 13 bases left between them. Looked up from germline, CDR1 is SGHRS and CDR2 is YFSETQ. The CDR3 protein is CASSLAGQINYTF. In DNA form, the CDR3 reads TGCGCCAGCAGCTTGGCCGGGCAGATCAACTACACCTTC.

The rearrangement uses TRBV7-8 and TRBJ2-2; TRBD1 aligns across 8 bases. This CDR3 comprises 14 residues. With 5 bases clipped from V and 7 bases from J, the junction kept 6 bases outside the gene matches. Per germline, CDR1 SGHVS and CDR2 FQNEAQ. This CDR3 reads CASSVDRVGGELFF. In nucleotides, the CDR3 is TGTGCCAGCAGCGTGGACAGGGTCGGCGGGGAGCTGTTTTTT.

The genes are TRBV2 and TRBJ1-1; 7 nucleotides line up with TRBD1. J gave up 4 bases and V 6 bases, and 8 bases lay outside the gene matches. Germline V gene sequence: CDR1 SNHLY, CDR2 FYNNEI. The CDR3 extends over 14 amino acids. The CDR3 sequence: CASSEQGPSTEAFF. The CDR3 DNA reads as TGTGCCAGCAGCGAACAGGGGCCGAGCACTGAAGCTTTCTTT.

V and J are TRBV10-3 and TRBJ1-6, with D unclear. Trimming took 10 bases from V and 7 from J, leaving 17 bases between them. CDR1 is ENHRY and CDR2 is SYGVKD in the germline V gene. The CDR3 is 14 amino acids. The CDR3: CATHRAGNNSPLHF. Written as DNA, the CDR3 is TGTGCCACCCATCGGGCGGGTAACAATTCACCCCTCCACTTT.

This chain uses TRBV29-1 with TRBJ2-1; no clear D. This CDR3 has 11 residues. From germline, CDR1 is SQVTM and CDR2 ANQGSEA. The V gene lost 5 bases and the J gene lost 7 bases, with 9 bases spanning the gap. CDR3 DNA sequence: TGCAGCGTTAGACCGGGTAATGAGCAGTTCTTC. Translation: CSVRPGNEQFF.

The rearrangement uses TRBV27 and TRBJ1-6; 10 bases are shared with TRBD1. The CDR3 is 15 residues long. From germline, CDR1 is MNHEY and CDR2 SMNVEV (reference sequence). V lost 6 bases and J lost 10; bases outside the gene matches: 9. In DNA form, the CDR3 reads TGTGCCAGCAGGCTGCGACAGGGGGCTAGCTCACCCCTCCACTTT. Protein: CASRLRQGASSPLHF.

For this clonotype: A read error may produce the germline difference seen at one junction end. This chain connects TRBV6-1 to TRBJ2-2, with 12 positions matching TRBD2. There are 14 residues in the CDR3. Germline V lookup: CDR1 MNHNS, CDR2 SASEGT. In DNA, the CDR3 is TGTGTCAGCAGTCCTAGCGGGGGGGCCCGGGAGCTGTTTTTT. Translating gives CVSSPSGGARELFF.